These 21 T cell receptor beta chains share one sample of origin, sequenced in a study of blood T cell repertoires in COVID-19. Only in-frame clones appear in the TCRdb table, and some are missing; sequencing was by immunoSEQ multiplex PCR. The table has 300,000 to 450,000 clones, about 89% seen once. The sample taken for sequencing was peripheral blood. Receptors were obtained from a woman under 40 with COVID-19, enrolled during active disease.

This clone was counted a single time. The chain links TRBV19 to TRBJ1-5; tentative D call: TRBD1 (5 bases). The V end lost 3 bases, the J end lost 4 bases, and 19 bases lay between the germline ends. In germline, CDR1 is LNHDA, CDR2 SQIVND (reference sequence). The CDR3 contains 17 residues. CDR3 in DNA: TGTGCCAGTAGTATCAGGGCAGGGTTCCTGACTAATCAGCCCCAGCATTTT. Residues: CASSIRAGFLTNQPQHF. Looking up the rest from reference TRBV19 and TRBJ1-5 gives the full variable domain: DGGITQSPKYLFRKEGQNVTLSCEQNLNHDAMYWYRQDPGQGLRLIYYSQIVNDFQKGDIAEGYSVSREKKESFPLTVTSAQKNPTAFYLCASSIRAGFLTNQPQHFGDGTRLSIL.

The rearrangement links TRBV5-1 to TRBJ1-1, with D unclear. CDR3 length: 14 residues. V was cut by 1 base and J by 1 base, with 8 bases left in between. The V gene's germline CDR1 is SGHRS and CDR2 YFSETQ. Here the CDR3 DNA reads TGCGCCAGCAGCTTGTCGCAACAGAACACTGAAGCTTTCTTT. This encodes CASSLSQQNTEAFF. Supplemented by reference TRBV5-1 and TRBJ1-1, the full variable domain reads KAGVTQTPRYLIKTRGQQVTLSCSPISGHRSVSWYQQTPGQGLQFLFEYFSETQRNKGNFPGRFSGRQFSNSRSEMNVSTLELGDSALYLCASSLSQQNTEAFFGQGTRLTVV.

This clone was counted a few times. This chain links TRBV5-1 with TRBJ2-5, with 12 bases identical to TRBD1. Per the germline V gene, CDR1 is SGHRS and CDR2 is YFSETQ. The CDR3 is 17 amino acids. After removal of 3 bases from V and 3 bases from J, the junction contained 9 bases not matched to a gene. The CDR3 loop is CASSSPGQGAREETQYF. Written as DNA, the CDR3 is TGCGCCAGCAGCTCTCCGGGACAGGGGGCAAGGGAAGAGACCCAGTACTTC.

The chain carries TRBV2 and TRBJ2-1; 7 bases match TRBD1. The V gene's germline CDR1 is SNHLY and CDR2 FYNNEI. V was pared by 9 bases and J by 8 bases, with 13 bases of the junction left unmatched. The CDR3 extends over 14 amino acids. CDR3 loop: CASSLTGLGDEQFF. The DNA of the CDR3 is TGTGCCAGTTCCTTGACAGGGCTTGGGGATGAGCAGTTCTTC.

The CDR3 spells CAISENRVGTEAFF. The CDR3 coding sequence is TGTGCCATCAGTGAGAACAGGGTCGGCACTGAAGCTTTCTTT. The chain couples TRBV10-3 to TRBJ1-1; D might be TRBD1 (6 bases). In germline, CDR1 is ENHRY, CDR2 SYGVKD. Trimming took off 2 bases at V and 4 bases at J, with 11 bases between the two ends. The CDR3 runs 14 residues.

This sequence joins TRBV4-3 and TRBJ1-2; the D is unclear. From germline, CDR1 is LGHNA and CDR2 YSLEER. Trimming stripped 0 bases from V and 7 bases from J, with 6 bases between. The CDR3 consists of 12 residues. The CDR3 spells CASSQDRGGYTF. The CDR3 nucleotides are TGCGCCAGCAGCCAAGATCGGGGTGGCTACACCTTC.

This chain connects TRBV13 to TRBJ2-1, with 8 bases lining up with TRBD2. V dropped 5 bases and J dropped 3; count of bases not matched to a gene: 3. This CDR3 is built from 14 residues. Germline CDR1 PRHDT, CDR2 FYEKMQ (reference sequence). The CDR3 sequence is CASSNTSGYNEQFF. The CDR3 coding sequence is TGTGCCAGCAGCAATACTAGCGGCTACAATGAGCAGTTCTTC.

This clone has just one count. V is TRBV6-2 or TRBV6-3 and J is TRBJ2-2, with D uncertain. With 2 bases removed from V and 5 bases from J, the gap between germline ends came to 6 bases. The CDR3 covers 13 residues. The germline V gene encodes CDR1 MNHEY and CDR2 SVGEGT. The CDR3 loop reads CASSYVVTGELFF. The CDR3 region has the DNA TGTGCCAGCAGTTACGTAGTAACCGGGGAGCTGTTTTTT.

The chain links TRBV19 to TRBJ1-4, with D unclear. Germline CDR1 LNHDA, CDR2 SQIVND (reference sequence). The CDR3 length is 15 residues. Trimming pared 1 base from V and 7 bases from J, leaving 13 bases between. For the CDR3, the DNA is TGTGCCAGTAGTATAGCCCATGTAAGCTCTGAAAAACTGTTTTTT. Encoded protein: CASSIAHVSSEKLFF.

This chain joins TRBV4-1 and TRBJ2-7, with unresolved D. The V gene lost 2 bases and the J gene lost 7 bases, with 15 bases spanning the gap. This CDR3 has 14 amino acids. Per the germline V gene, CDR1 is MGHRA and CDR2 is YSYEKL. The CDR3 reads CASSQLLVSREQYV. Here the CDR3 DNA reads TGCGCCAGCAGCCAATTATTAGTGAGTCGAGAGCAGTACGTC.

V gene TRBV19 combines with J gene TRBJ1-5; D remains unclear. V lost 5 bases and J 2 bases, leaving 10 bases between the germline ends. Looked up from germline, CDR1 is LNHDA and CDR2 is SQIVND (reference sequence). CDR3 length: 14 residues. DNA for the CDR3: TGTGCCAGTAGTGTCGTTCTTGGCAATCAGCCCCAGCATTTT. Encoded protein: CASSVVLGNQPQHF.

This sequence joins TRBV2 and TRBJ2-2; the D gene is possibly TRBD2 (5 bases). The CDR3 sequence is 14 residues long. The germline V gene has CDR1 SNHLY and CDR2 FYNNEI. The V end was cut by 9 bases, the J end by 5 bases, with 16 bases between. The chain's CDR3 is CASTRERRTGELFF. Here the CDR3 DNA reads TGTGCCAGTACAAGAGAACGGAGGACCGGGGAGCTGTTTTTT.

The V and J genes are TRBV5-6 and TRBJ2-7; 7 positions agree with TRBD1. Germline lookup yields CDR1 SGHDT and CDR2 YYEEEE. V dropped 5 bases and J dropped 3; count of bases not matched to a gene: 5. The CDR3 extends over 13 amino acids. The CDR3 DNA is TGTGCCAGCAGGAGGACAGGTAGCTACGAGCAGTACTTC. This gives the protein CASRRTGSYEQYF.

This clone was counted at least ten times. J is TRBJ2-5 and V is TRBV2; 10 bases line up with TRBD2. V shed 5 bases, J shed 5 bases, and the junction held 8 bases outside the gene matches. Germline values: CDR1 SNHLY, CDR2 FYNNEI. The CDR3 length is 15 residues. In DNA form, the CDR3 reads TGTGCCAGCAGTCCGGGACTAGCGTTTGGGGAGACCCAGTACTTC. This translates into CASSPGLAFGETQYF. Looking up the rest from reference TRBV2 and TRBJ2-5 gives the full variable domain: EPEVTQTPSHQVTQMGQEVILRCVPISNHLYFYWYRQILGQKVEFLVSFYNNEISEKSEIFDDQFSVERPDGSNFTLKIRSTKLEDSAMYFCASSPGLAFGETQYFGPGTRLLVL.

CDR3 loop: CASSDRGQNYEQYF. CDR3 DNA sequence: TGTGCCAGCAGTGACAGGGGACAAAACTACGAGCAGTACTTC. V is TRBV2 and J is TRBJ2-7, with TRBD1 as a possible D gene (6 bases). This CDR3 has 14 residues. Germline CDR1 SNHLY, CDR2 FYNNEI. Trimming shortened V by 3 bases and J by 3 bases, and 12 bases separated the two germline ends.

This chain joins TRBV3-1 (or the pseudogene TRBV3-2) and TRBJ2-7, with 15 bases matching TRBD2. Germline CDR1 and CDR2: LGHDT and YNNKEL (reference sequence). J lost 2 bases, V lost 3 bases, and 2 bases had no gene match. The CDR3 sequence is 16 residues long. In DNA form, the CDR3 reads TGTGCCAGCAGCCAGGGGACTAGCGGGGGGACCTACGAGCAGTACTTC. Translation gives CASSQGTSGGTYEQYF.

The J gene is TRBJ1-2, the V gene TRBV28, with D tentatively TRBD1 (5 bases). V shed 6 bases and J shed 4 bases, with 9 bases lying between them. Germline CDR1 reads MDHEN; CDR2 reads SYDVKM. The CDR3 consists of 12 residues. The CDR3 DNA reads as TGTGCCAGCAGAGGGGCTACCTATGGCTACACCTTC. Translating gives CASRGATYGYTF.

The rearrangement links TRBV6-6 to TRBJ2-1; 12 positions agree with TRBD1. The CDR3 spans 17 residues. Germline lookup yields CDR1 MNHNY and CDR2 SVGAGI (reference sequence). V lost 5 bases to trimming and J lost 8 bases; unmatched junction nucleotides: 13. The CDR3 loop is CASSRDRGRGRGHEQFF. For the CDR3, the DNA is TGTGCCAGCAGTCGGGACAGGGGGCGCGGCCGGGGCCATGAGCAGTTCTTC.

In regard to this clone: This specimen includes other DNA sequences encoding the same CDR3. The chain recombines TRBV28 with TRBJ2-5; possible D gene TRBD2, 5 bases. The V end lost 3 bases, the J end lost 3 bases, and 5 bases lay between the germline ends. CDR1 is MDHEN and CDR2 is SYDVKM in the germline V gene. This CDR3 region has 12 residues. The CDR3 nucleotides read TGTGCCAGCAGTTTGAGGGAAGAGACCCAGTACTTC. It codes for CASSLREETQYF.

V usage is TRBV6-6 and J usage is TRBJ2-2; tentatively, D is TRBD2 (5 bases). The CDR3 is made up of 16 amino acids. V was cut by 2 bases and J by 6 bases, with 16 bases left in between. Germline V gene sequence: CDR1 MNHNY, CDR2 SVGAGI (reference sequence). The CDR3 is CASSYVLVVRPGELFF. The CDR3, as DNA: TGTGCCAGCAGTTACGTACTAGTCGTTCGACCCGGGGAGCTGTTTTTT.

The chain employs TRBV18 and TRBJ1-1; TRBD1 matches at 10 bases. The V segment lost 3 bases and the J segment 1 base; nucleotides outside the gene matches: 11. The CDR3 contains 18 residues. Germline CDR1 is KGHSH and CDR2 is LQKENI. The DNA for the CDR3 is TGTGCCAGCTCACCCCTGGGGCGGACAGGGGGTTCGAACACTGAAGCTTTCTTT. It yields the protein CASSPLGRTGGSNTEAFF. The full variable domain, with the rest looked up from reference TRBV18 and TRBJ1-1, is NAGVMQNPRHLVRRRGQEARLRCSPMKGHSHVYWYRQLPEEGLKFMVYLQKENIIDESGMPKERFSAEFPKEGPSILRIQQVVRGDSAAYFCASSPLGRTGGSNTEAFFGQGTRLTVV.